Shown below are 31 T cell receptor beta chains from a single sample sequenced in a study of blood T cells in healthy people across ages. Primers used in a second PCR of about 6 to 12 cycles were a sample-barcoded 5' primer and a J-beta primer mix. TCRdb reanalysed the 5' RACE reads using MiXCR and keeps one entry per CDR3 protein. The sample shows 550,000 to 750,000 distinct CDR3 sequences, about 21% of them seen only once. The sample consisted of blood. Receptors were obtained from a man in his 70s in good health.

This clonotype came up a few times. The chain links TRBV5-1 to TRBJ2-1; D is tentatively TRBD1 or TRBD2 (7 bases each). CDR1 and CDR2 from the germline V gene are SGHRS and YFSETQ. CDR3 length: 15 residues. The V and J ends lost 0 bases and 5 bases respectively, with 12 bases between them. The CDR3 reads CASSLVAGGDNEQFF. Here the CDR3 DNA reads TGCGCCAGCAGCTTGGTGGCAGGGGGGGACAATGAGCAGTTCTTC.

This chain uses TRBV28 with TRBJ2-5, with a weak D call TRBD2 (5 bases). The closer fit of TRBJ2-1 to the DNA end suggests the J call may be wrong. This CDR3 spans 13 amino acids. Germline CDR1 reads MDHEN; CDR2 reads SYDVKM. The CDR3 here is CASSLIEGLEQFF. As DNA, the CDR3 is TGTGCCAGCAGTTTAATCGAGGGTCTAGAGCAGTTCTTC.

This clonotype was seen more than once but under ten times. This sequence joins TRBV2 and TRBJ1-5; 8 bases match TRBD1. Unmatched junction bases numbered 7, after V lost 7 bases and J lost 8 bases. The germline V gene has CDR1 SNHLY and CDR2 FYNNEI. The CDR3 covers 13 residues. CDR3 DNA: TGTGCCAGCAAAAAAGACAGGGGTGAGCCCCAGCATTTT. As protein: CASKKDRGEPQHF.

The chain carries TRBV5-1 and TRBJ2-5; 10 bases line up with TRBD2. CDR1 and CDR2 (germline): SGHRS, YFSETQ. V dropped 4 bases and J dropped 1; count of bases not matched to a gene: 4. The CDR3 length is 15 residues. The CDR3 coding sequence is TGCGCCAGCAGCGGTGGACTAGCGGCCCAAGAGACCCAGTACTTC. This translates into CASSGGLAAQETQYF.

CDR3 in amino acids: CASSQEGGRAYEQYF. The CDR3 nucleotides are TGTGCCAGCAGCCAAGAAGGCGGGAGGGCCTACGAGCAGTACTTC. The genes are TRBV3-1 and TRBJ2-7; 9 positions match TRBD2. The CDR3 length is 15 residues. Trimming at V came to 0 bases and at J to 2 bases, leaving 2 bases not matched to a gene. Germline loops: CDR1 LGHDT, CDR2 YNNKEL (reference sequence).

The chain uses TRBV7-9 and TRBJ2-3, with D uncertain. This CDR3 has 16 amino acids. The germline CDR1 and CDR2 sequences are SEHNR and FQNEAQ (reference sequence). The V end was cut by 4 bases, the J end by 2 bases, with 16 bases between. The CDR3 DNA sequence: TGTGCCAGCAGCTCCCAAGGCCGTGGGAACACAGATACGCAGTATTTT. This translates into CASSSQGRGNTDTQYF.

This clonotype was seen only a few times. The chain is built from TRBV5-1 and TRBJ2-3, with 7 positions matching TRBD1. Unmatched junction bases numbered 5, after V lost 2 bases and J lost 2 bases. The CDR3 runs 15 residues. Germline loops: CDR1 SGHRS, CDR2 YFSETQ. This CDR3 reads CASSFRGQNTDTQYF. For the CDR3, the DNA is TGCGCCAGCAGCTTTAGGGGACAGAACACAGATACGCAGTATTTT.

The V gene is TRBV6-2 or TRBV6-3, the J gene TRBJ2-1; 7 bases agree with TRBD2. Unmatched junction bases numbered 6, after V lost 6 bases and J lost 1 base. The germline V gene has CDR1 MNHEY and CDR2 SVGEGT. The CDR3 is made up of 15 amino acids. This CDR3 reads CASRGGLDSYNEQFF. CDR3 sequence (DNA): TGTGCCAGCAGAGGAGGACTAGATTCCTACAATGAGCAGTTCTTC.

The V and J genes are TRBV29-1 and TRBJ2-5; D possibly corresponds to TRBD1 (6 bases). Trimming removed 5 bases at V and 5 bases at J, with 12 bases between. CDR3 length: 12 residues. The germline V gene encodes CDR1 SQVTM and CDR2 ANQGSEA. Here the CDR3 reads CSVNRAGETQYF. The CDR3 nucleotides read TGCAGCGTTAACAGGGCAGGGGAGACCCAGTACTTC.

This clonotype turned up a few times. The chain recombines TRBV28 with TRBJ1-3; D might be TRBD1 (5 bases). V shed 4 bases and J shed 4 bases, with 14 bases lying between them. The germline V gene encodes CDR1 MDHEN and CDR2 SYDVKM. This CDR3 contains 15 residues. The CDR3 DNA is TGTGCCAGCAGTTCCCCATCGGGGCTCGGAAACACCATATATTTT. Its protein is CASSSPSGLGNTIYF. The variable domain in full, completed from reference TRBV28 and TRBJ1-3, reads DVKVTQSSRYLVKRTGEKVFLECVQDMDHENMFWYRQDPGLGLRLIYFSYDVKMKEKGDIPEGYSVSREKKERFSLILESASTNQTSMYLCASSSPSGLGNTIYFGEGSWLTVV.

In DNA form, the CDR3 reads TGTGCCAGCAGCGTAGGGGGGACAGGGGGAGAGACCCAGTACTTC. It is translated as CASSVGGTGGETQYF. The V gene is TRBV9, the J gene TRBJ2-5; 11 bases fit TRBD1. J gave up 4 bases and V 0 bases, and 2 bases lay outside the gene matches. Germline V gives CDR1 SGDLS, CDR2 YYNGEE. CDR3 length: 15 residues.

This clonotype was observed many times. CDR3 amino acids: CASSSYPTASYTF. The CDR3 DNA reads TGTGCCAGCAGCTCCTACCCGACAGCAAGCTACACCTTC. The chain links TRBV7-2 to TRBJ1-2; D is perhaps TRBD1 (5 bases). The V gene's germline CDR1 is SGHTA and CDR2 FQGNSA. The CDR3 consists of 13 residues. Trimming shortened V by 4 bases and J by 9 bases, and 15 bases separated the two germline ends.

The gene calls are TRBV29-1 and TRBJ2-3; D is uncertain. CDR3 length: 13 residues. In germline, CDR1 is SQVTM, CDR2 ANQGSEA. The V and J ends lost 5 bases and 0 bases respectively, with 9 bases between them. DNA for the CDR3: TGCAGCGTTAGGATATTTAGCACAGATACGCAGTATTTT. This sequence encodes CSVRIFSTDTQYF.

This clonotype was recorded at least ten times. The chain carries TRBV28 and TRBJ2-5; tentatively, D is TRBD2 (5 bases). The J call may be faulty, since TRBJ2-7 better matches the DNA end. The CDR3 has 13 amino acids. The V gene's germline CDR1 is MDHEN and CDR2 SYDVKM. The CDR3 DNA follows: TGTGCCAGCAGAACTCCGCGGGTTCTCGAGCAGTACTTC. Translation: CASRTPRVLEQYF.

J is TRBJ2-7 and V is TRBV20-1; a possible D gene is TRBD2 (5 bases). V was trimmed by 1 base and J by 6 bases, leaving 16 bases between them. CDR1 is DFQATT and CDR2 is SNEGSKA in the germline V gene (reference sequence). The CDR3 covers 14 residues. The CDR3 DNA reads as TGCAGTGCTAGAGCCCCTAGCCGAAGGTTCGAGCAGTACTTC. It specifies CSARAPSRRFEQYF.

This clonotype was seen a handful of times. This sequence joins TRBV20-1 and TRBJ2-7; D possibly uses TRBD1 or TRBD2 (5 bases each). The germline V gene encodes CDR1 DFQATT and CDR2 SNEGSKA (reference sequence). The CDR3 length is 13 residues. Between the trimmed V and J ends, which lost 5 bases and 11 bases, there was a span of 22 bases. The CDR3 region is CSASPGREGEKYF. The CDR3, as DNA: TGCAGTGCTTCTCCGGGTCGGGAAGGGGAGAAGTACTTC.

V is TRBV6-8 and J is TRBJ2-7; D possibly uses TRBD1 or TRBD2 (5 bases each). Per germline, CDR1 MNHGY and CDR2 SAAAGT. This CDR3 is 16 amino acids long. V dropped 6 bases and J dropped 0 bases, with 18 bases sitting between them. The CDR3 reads CASSPPGQESSYEQYF. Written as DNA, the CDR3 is TGTGCCAGCAGCCCCCCGGGGCAGGAAAGCTCCTACGAGCAGTACTTC.

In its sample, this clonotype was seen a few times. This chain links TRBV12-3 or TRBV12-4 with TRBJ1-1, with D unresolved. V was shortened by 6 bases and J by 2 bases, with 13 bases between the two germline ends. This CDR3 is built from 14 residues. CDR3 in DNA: TGTGCCAGCAGAGACCGGACCGCTAACACTGAAGCTTTCTTT. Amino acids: CASRDRTANTEAFF.

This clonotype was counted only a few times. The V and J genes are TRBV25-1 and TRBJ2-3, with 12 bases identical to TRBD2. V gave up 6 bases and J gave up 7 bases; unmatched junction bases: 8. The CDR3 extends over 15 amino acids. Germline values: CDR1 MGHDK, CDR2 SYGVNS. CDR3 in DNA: TGTGCCAGCAGGATTGAAGGGACTAGCGGGTATACGCAGTATTTT. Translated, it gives CASRIEGTSGYTQYF.

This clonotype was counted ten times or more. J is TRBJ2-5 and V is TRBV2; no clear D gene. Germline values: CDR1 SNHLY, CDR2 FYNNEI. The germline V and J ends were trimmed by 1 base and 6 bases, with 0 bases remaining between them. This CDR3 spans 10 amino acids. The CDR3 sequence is CASSEETQYF. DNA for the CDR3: TGTGCCAGCAGTGAAGAGACCCAGTACTTC.

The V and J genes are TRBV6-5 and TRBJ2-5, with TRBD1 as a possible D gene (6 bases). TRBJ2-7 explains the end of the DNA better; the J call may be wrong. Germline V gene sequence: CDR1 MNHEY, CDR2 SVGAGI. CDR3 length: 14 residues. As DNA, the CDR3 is TGTGCCAGCAGTTACTCGAACAGGGCCTACGAGCAGTACTTC. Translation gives CASSYSNRAYEQYF.

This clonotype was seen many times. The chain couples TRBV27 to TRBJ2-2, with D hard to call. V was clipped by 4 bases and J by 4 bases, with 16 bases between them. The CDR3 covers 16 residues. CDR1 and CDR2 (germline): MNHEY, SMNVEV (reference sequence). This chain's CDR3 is CASSWGGLAVTGELFF. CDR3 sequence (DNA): TGTGCCAGCAGTTGGGGTGGATTGGCGGTCACCGGGGAGCTGTTTTTT.

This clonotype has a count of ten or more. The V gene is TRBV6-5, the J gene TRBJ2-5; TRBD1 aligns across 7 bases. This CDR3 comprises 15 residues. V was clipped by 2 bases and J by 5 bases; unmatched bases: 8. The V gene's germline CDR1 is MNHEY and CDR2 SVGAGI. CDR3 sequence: CASSYGLQGLETQYF. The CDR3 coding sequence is TGTGCCAGCAGTTACGGCCTACAGGGGTTGGAGACCCAGTACTTC.

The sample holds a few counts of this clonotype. The CDR3 reads CASSYLGRGFYTGELFF. The CDR3 nucleotides read TGTGCCAGCAGTTACCTCGGGCGGGGGTTTTACACCGGGGAGCTGTTTTTT. The V call is TRBV6-5, the J call TRBJ2-2; TRBD2 matches 7 bases. In germline, CDR1 is MNHEY, CDR2 SVGAGI. This CDR3 is 17 amino acids long. V lost 2 bases, J lost 3 bases, and 9 bases stayed unmatched.

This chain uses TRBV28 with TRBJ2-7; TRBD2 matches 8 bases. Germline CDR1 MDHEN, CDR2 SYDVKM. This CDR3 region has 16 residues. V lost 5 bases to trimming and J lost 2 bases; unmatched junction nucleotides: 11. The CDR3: CASSPPGGGRTYEQYF. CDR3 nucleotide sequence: TGTGCCAGCAGTCCCCCAGGTGGCGGGAGGACCTACGAGCAGTACTTC.

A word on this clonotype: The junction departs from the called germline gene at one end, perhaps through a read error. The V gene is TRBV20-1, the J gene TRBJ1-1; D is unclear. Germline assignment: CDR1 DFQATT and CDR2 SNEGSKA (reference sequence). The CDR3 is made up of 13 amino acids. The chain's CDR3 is CSARAGDGAGDNF. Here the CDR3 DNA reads TGCAGTGCTAGAGCAGGAGACGGCGCTGGGGATAACTTT.

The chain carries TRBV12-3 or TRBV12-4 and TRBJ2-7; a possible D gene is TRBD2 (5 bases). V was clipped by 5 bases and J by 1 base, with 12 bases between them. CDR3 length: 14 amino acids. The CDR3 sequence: CASSQQPGSYEQYF. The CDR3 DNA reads TGTGCCAGCAGTCAACAACCGGGGTCCTACGAGCAGTACTTC.

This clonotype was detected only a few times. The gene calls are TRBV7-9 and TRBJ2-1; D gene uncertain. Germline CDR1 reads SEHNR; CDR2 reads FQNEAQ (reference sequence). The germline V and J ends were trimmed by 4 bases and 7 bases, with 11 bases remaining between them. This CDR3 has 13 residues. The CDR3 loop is CASSSSGSNEQFF. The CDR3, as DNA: TGTGCCAGCAGCTCGTCCGGTAGTAATGAGCAGTTCTTC.

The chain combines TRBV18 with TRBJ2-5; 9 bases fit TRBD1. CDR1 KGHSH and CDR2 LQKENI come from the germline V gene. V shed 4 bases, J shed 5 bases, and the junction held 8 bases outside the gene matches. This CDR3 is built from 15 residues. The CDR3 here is CASSRTTGGAETQYF. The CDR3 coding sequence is TGTGCCAGCTCACGTACGACAGGGGGTGCGGAGACCCAGTACTTC.

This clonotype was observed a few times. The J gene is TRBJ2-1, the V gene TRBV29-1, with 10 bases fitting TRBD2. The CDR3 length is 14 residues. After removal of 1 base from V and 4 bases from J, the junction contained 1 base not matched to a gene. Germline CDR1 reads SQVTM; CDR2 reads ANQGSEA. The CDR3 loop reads CSVEGTSGYNEQFF. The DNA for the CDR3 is TGCAGCGTTGAAGGGACTAGCGGATACAATGAGCAGTTCTTC.

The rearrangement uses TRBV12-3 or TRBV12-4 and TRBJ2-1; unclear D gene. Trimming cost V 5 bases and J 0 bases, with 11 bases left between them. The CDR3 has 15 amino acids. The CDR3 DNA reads TGTGCCAGCAGTCCAGAAGTAAGCTCCTACAATGAGCAGTTCTTC. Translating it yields CASSPEVSSYNEQFF.